These 4 T cell receptor beta chains came from one sample sequenced in a study of CD8 T cells in Susac syndrome. A quantity of about 0.5 to 1 ug RNA underwent reverse transcription using random hexamers. TCRdb fed the immunoSEQ multiplex PCR reads into MiXCR, producing one record per CDR3 protein. Among about 400,000 distinct CDR3 sequences listed, 85% to 90% were seen once. Sequencing used CD8+ T cells from PBMCs. These receptors were taken from a human donor with multiple sclerosis.

This clonotype showed up just once. The chain is built from TRBV10-3 and TRBJ2-7; D gene unclear. V was cut by 9 bases and J by 5 bases, with 20 bases left in between. Looked up from germline, CDR1 is ENHRY and CDR2 is SYGVKD. This CDR3 is 14 amino acids long. DNA of the CDR3: TGTGCCATAGGGCTGAGTACGGAAGCCCACGAGCAGTACTTC. Its protein is CAIGLSTEAHEQYF.

This rearrangement joins TRBV25-1 to TRBJ1-1; D call uncertain. In germline, CDR1 is MGHDK, CDR2 SYGVNS. V dropped 2 bases and J dropped 0 bases, with 19 bases sitting between them. This CDR3 region has 18 residues. The chain's CDR3 is CASSEGPGRRGVNTEAFF. The CDR3 bases are TGTGCCAGCAGTGAAGGTCCAGGCAGGCGAGGCGTGAACACTGAAGCTTTCTTT.

V usage is TRBV29-1 and J usage is TRBJ2-7, with 7 nucleotides matching TRBD1. Looked up from germline, CDR1 is SQVTM and CDR2 is ANQGSEA. Trimming cost V 4 bases and J 2 bases; bases outside gene matches: 8. This CDR3 has 14 residues. CDR3 sequence reads: CSVAGQENTYEQYF. The DNA for the CDR3 is TGCAGCGTTGCTGGACAGGAAAATACCTACGAGCAGTACTTC.

The rearrangement uses TRBV4-1 and TRBJ1-4, with a possible D match to TRBD1 (5 bases). Looked up from germline, CDR1 is MGHRA and CDR2 is YSYEKL. Trimming removed 2 bases at V and 7 bases at J, with 17 bases between. CDR3 length equals 16 residues. CDR3 region: CASSQISGRGGEKLFF. The CDR3 nucleotides read TGCGCCAGCAGCCAAATTTCGGGGCGTGGGGGTGAAAAACTGTTTTTT.